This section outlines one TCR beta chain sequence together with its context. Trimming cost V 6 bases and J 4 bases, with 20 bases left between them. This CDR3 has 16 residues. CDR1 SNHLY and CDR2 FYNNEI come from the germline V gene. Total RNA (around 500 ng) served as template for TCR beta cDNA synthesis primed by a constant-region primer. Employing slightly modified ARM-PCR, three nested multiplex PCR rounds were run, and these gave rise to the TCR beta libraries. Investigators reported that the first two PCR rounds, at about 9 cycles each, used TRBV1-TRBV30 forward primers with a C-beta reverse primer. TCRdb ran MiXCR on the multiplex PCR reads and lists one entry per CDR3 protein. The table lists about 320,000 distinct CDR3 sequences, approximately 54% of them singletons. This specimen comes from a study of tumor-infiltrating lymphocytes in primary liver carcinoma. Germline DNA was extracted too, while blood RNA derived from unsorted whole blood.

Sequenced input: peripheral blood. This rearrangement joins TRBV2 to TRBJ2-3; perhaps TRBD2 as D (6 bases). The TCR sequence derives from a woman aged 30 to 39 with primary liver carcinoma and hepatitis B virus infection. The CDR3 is CASSVSSVGGADTQYF. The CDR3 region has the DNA TGTGCCAGCAGCGTCTCCTCAGTGGGCGGGGCAGATACGCAGTATTTT. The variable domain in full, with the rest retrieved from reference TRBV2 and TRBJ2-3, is EPEVTQTPSHQVTQMGQEVILRCVPISNHLYFYWYRQILGQKVEFLVSFYNNEISEKSEIFDDQFSVERPDGSNFTLKIRSTKLEDSAMYFCASSVSSVGGADTQYFGPGTRLTVL.